A single sample gave rise to the 17 T cell receptor beta chains below, sequenced in a study of CD8 T cells in ankylosing spondylitis. TCRdb re-analysed the 5' RACE reads in MiXCR, keeping a single row per CDR3 protein. The table records 350,000 to 450,000 distinct CDR3 sequences, more than 20% of them present only once. Sequenced sample: blood, either unsorted or a sorted T cell fraction (not recorded which). These TCRs come from a male donor with ankylosing spondylitis or in good health (not recorded which).

The V call is TRBV29-1, the J call TRBJ2-1; TRBD2 matches 9 bases. V lost 4 bases, J lost 3 bases, and 1 base stayed unmatched. The CDR3 has 13 residues. The V gene's germline CDR1 is SQVTM and CDR2 ANQGSEA. The CDR3 loop is CSVVSGGYNEQFF. DNA of the CDR3: TGCAGCGTTGTTAGCGGGGGCTACAATGAGCAGTTCTTC.

This sequence joins TRBV12-3 or TRBV12-4 and TRBJ2-2; a weak D match, TRBD2 (5 bases). V was clipped by 1 base and J by 6 bases, with 15 bases between them. The CDR3 is made up of 16 amino acids. CDR3 residues: CASSLVGELRSGELFF. The CDR3 DNA sequence: TGTGCCAGCAGTTTAGTCGGGGAGTTAAGGTCCGGGGAGCTGTTTTTT.

The gene calls are TRBV12-3 or TRBV12-4 and TRBJ2-1; 9 nucleotides line up with TRBD1. The CDR3 contains 15 residues. V lost 4 bases and J lost 4; bases outside the gene matches: 5. CDR3 bases: TGTGCCAGCAGTTCACAGGGGGCACCATACAATGAGCAGTTCTTC. Its translation is CASSSQGAPYNEQFF.

This chain connects TRBV28 to TRBJ2-7; D is perhaps TRBD1 or TRBD2 (5 bases each). The germline CDR1 and CDR2 sequences are MDHEN and SYDVKM. The length of the CDR3 is 14 residues. Trimming left V 6 bases short and J 6 bases short, with 18 bases between. Here the CDR3 DNA reads TGTGCCAGCAGCCCCGGGACGGAGGTTCCCGAGCAGTACTTC. Translation gives CASSPGTEVPEQYF.

This clonotype has a handful of counts. The chain carries TRBV4-1 and TRBJ2-7; TRBD2 matches 8 bases. Germline loops: CDR1 MGHRA, CDR2 YSYEKL. The V and J ends lost 1 base and 6 bases, in that order; junction bases with no gene match: 8. The CDR3 spans 15 residues. The CDR3 DNA reads as TGCGCCAGCAGCCAAGTACCGGGACTAGAAGTCGAGCAGTACTTC. Translating it yields CASSQVPGLEVEQYF.

This chain links TRBV12-5 with TRBJ2-2; D might be TRBD1 (5 bases). The CDR3 runs to 16 residues. Trimming removed 0 bases at V and 6 bases at J, with 14 bases between. The germline V gene has CDR1 LGHNT and CDR2 FRNRAP. The CDR3 reads CASGLVQAGKAGELFF. The CDR3 DNA reads as TGTGCTAGTGGTTTGGTACAGGCAGGGAAGGCCGGGGAGCTGTTTTTT.

The rearrangement uses TRBV10-3 and TRBJ2-3, with D maybe TRBD2 (6 bases). The V end was cut by 3 bases, the J end by 3 bases, with 13 bases between. The length of the CDR3 is 15 residues. Germline CDR1 reads ENHRY; CDR2 reads SYGVKD. The CDR3 loop is CAISDSAGKTDTQYF. CDR3 DNA sequence: TGTGCCATCAGTGATTCTGCGGGGAAGACAGATACGCAGTATTTT.

The table lists this clonotype with a few counts. The V gene is TRBV12-3 or TRBV12-4, the J gene TRBJ2-1; maybe TRBD1 (6 bases). Trimming left V 3 bases short and J 3 bases short, with 12 bases between. The CDR3 covers 15 residues. The CDR3 is CASSFYSDSYNEQFF. The CDR3 bases are TGTGCCAGCAGTTTTTACTCGGACAGCTACAATGAGCAGTTCTTC.

The chain recombines TRBV5-1 with TRBJ2-7; TRBD1 or TRBD2 may be the D gene (6 bases each). V lost 4 bases to trimming and J lost 0 bases, with 17 bases between them. The CDR3 sequence is 16 residues long. Germline CDR1 SGHRS, CDR2 YFSETQ. CDR3 in DNA: TGCGCCAGCAGCCCGGGGGCCAAGGCCCACTCCTACGAGCAGTACTTC. Its translation is CASSPGAKAHSYEQYF. The full variable domain, completed using reference TRBV5-1 and TRBJ2-7, is KAGVTQTPRYLIKTRGQQVTLSCSPISGHRSVSWYQQTPGQGLQFLFEYFSETQRNKGNFPGRFSGRQFSNSRSEMNVSTLELGDSALYLCASSPGAKAHSYEQYFGPGTRLTVT.

The sample holds a few counts of this clonotype. The chain links TRBV20-1 to TRBJ2-7; D is ambiguous. The CDR3 spans 13 residues. Trimming shortened V by 3 bases and J by 3 bases, and 12 bases separated the two germline ends. The germline gives CDR1 DFQATT, CDR2 SNEGSKA (reference sequence). The CDR3 sequence is CSARPSGVYEQYF. The CDR3 region has the DNA TGCAGTGCTAGGCCCTCGGGCGTCTACGAGCAGTACTTC.

The chain recombines TRBV5-5 with TRBJ2-2, with D possibly being TRBD1 (5 bases). V lost 2 bases and J 2 bases, leaving 10 bases between the germline ends. The CDR3 runs 15 residues. Germline CDR1 is SGHKS and CDR2 is YYEKEE (reference sequence). The CDR3 bases are TGTGCCAGCAGCTTTCCCGGACAAAACACCGGGGAGCTGTTTTTT. Translation gives CASSFPGQNTGELFF.

The chain carries TRBV29-1 and TRBJ2-5; no definite D call. This CDR3 comprises 14 residues. Germline lookup yields CDR1 SQVTM and CDR2 ANQGSEA. With 1 base removed from V and 2 bases from J, the gap between germline ends came to 11 bases. CDR3 sequence: CSVEGRHSQETQYF. The CDR3 bases are TGCAGCGTTGAAGGTCGTCATTCTCAAGAGACCCAGTACTTC.

This clonotype turned up a few times. CDR3 DNA: TGTGCCAGCAGCTTACCAACGGACAGGACGGAGTCCGAGCAGTACTTC. Amino acid sequence: CASSLPTDRTESEQYF. V usage is TRBV7-9 and J usage is TRBJ2-7, with 7 bases that match TRBD1. Germline-derived CDR1 and CDR2 are SEHNR and FQNEAQ (reference sequence). The CDR3 has 16 residues. With V trimmed by 2 bases and J by 6 bases, 13 bases remained unmatched.

This clonotype was seen a few times. The genes are TRBV15 and TRBJ2-7; D remains ambiguous. The germline V gene has CDR1 LNHNV and CDR2 YYDKDF (reference sequence). Deletions cut 0 bases from V and 1 base from J, with 10 bases between. The CDR3 is made up of 15 amino acids. DNA of the CDR3: TGTGCCACCAGCAGAGATAAGTACAGTTCCTACGAGCAGTACTTC. This translates into CATSRDKYSSYEQYF.

This clonotype was found a few times. The chain is built from TRBV10-3 and TRBJ2-7, with a possible D match to TRBD1 (5 bases). V lost 3 bases, J lost 3 bases, and 12 bases lay in between. The CDR3 extends over 14 amino acids. Looked up from germline, CDR1 is ENHRY and CDR2 is SYGVKD. The CDR3 DNA sequence: TGTGCCATCAGTGATGGGGCCTCCCTCTACGAGCAGTACTTC. It codes for CAISDGASLYEQYF.

The rearrangement uses TRBV3-1 and TRBJ2-3; tentatively, D is TRBD1 or TRBD2 (5 bases each). V lost 5 bases, J lost 6 bases, and 18 bases lay in between. Germline CDR1 LGHDT, CDR2 YNNKEL (reference sequence). This CDR3 comprises 15 residues. The CDR3 DNA follows: TGTGCCAGCAGCGGTAGAGGGGACCAAATTGATACGCAGTATTTT. Translated, it gives CASSGRGDQIDTQYF.

This clonotype has more than one count but fewer than ten. This chain uses TRBV6-1 with TRBJ2-2; D is unclear. CDR3 length: 14 residues. Germline V gene sequence: CDR1 MNHNS, CDR2 SASEGT. Deletions cut 6 bases from V and 3 bases from J, with 11 bases between. The CDR3 DNA follows: TGTGCCAGCAGAGACCCCCGGGACACCGGGGAGCTGTTTTTT. It translates to CASRDPRDTGELFF.